This T cell receptor (beta chain) was recorded in a study of neurological immune-mediated disorders. The team produced cDNA through 5'RACE using 10-nucleotide random UMIs. Sequencing of 15-18 subjects in each run yielded over 160 million TCR-beta sequences. TCRdb reanalysed the 5' RACE reads using MiXCR and keeps one entry per CDR3 protein. The sample has 55,000 to 75,000 distinct CDR3 sequences, about 2.5% seen once. The unsorted libraries originated from 2 million PBMCs that had been stored at -80 C. With respect to this clonotype: The antigen is not known.

Overall study findings and caveats: Phylogenetic grouping assigned the repertoires of 18 of 34 multiple sclerosis patients to a single cluster of related CDR3 sequences. This cluster may be a repertoire-level signature.

The receptor was isolated from a man aged 45-65 years with multiple sclerosis. Sequencing was carried out using PBMCs.

CDR3 amino acids: CAISDGGRVETQYF. The CDR3 DNA reads TGTGCCATCAGTGACGGGGGCAGGGTGGAGACCCAGTACTTC. The chain has TRBV10-3 and TRBJ2-5; possibly TRBD1 or TRBD2 for D (6 bases each). The CDR3 has 14 residues. Trimming shortened V by 3 bases and J by 5 bases, and 13 bases separated the two germline ends. CDR1 ENHRY and CDR2 SYGVKD come from the germline V gene.